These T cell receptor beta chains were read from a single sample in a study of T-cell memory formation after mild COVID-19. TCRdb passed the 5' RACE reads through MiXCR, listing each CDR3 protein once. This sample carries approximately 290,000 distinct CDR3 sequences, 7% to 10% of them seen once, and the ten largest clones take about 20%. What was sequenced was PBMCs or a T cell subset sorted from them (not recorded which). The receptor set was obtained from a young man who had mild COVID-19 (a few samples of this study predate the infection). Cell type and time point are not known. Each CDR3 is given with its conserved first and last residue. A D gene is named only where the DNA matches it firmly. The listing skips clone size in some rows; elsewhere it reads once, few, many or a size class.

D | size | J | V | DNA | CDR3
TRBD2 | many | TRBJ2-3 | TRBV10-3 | TGTGCCATCAGTGAATGGGAGCGGGGGATCACAGATACGCAGTATTTT | CAISEWERGITDTQYF
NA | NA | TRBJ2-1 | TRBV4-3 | TGCGCCAGCAGCCAAGATCGGGGGTTCTCCTACAATGAGCAGTTCTTC | CASSQDRGFSYNEQFF
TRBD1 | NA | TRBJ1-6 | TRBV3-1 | TGTGCCAGCAGCCAATCCGGGACAGGAGGTTCCTATAATTCACCCCTCCACTTT | CASSQSGTGGSYNSPLHF
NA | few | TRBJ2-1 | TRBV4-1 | TGCGCCAGTCAGGGTTTCGGCTACAATGAGCAGTTCTTC | CASQGFGYNEQFF
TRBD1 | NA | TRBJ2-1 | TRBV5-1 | TGCGCCAGCAGCTTACAGGGGGCACCCAATGAGCAGTTCTTC | CASSLQGAPNEQFF
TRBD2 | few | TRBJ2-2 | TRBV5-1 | TGCGCCAGCAGCCCTCGCGAGAGGGCTAGCGGGGGGGCCGGGGAGCTGTTTTTT | CASSPRERASGGAGELFF
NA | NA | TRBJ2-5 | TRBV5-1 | TGCGCCAGCGGCCTGGTGGGCGAAGAGACCCAGTACTTC | CASGLVGEETQYF
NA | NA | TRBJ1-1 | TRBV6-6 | TGTGCCAGCAGCCTCGGGGGGGAGAACACTGAAGCTTTCTTT | CASSLGGENTEAFF
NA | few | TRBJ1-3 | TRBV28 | TGTGCCACCCTATCGACGGTCGGAAACACCATATATTTT | CATLSTVGNTIYF
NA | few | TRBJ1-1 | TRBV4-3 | TGCGCCAGCAGCCCCAGCAGATTCGGGTACGACACTGAAGCTTTCTTT | CASSPSRFGYDTEAFF
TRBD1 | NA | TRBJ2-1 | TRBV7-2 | TGTGCCAGCAGCGTTCAGACAGGGGCGCACTACAATGAGCAGTTCTTC | CASSVQTGAHYNEQFF
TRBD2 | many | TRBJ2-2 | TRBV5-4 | TGTGCCAGCAGCCCGGGACTAGCGGGGGCCTACACCGGGGAGCTGTTTTTT | CASSPGLAGAYTGELFF
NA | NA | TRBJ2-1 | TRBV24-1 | TGTGCCACCAGTGACCCCGGGTCAGGGATTTCGTCCTACAATGAGCAGTTCTTC | CATSDPGSGISSYNEQFF
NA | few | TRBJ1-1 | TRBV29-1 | TGCAGCGTTGACCAGGCAAGAGAAGCTTTCTTT | CSVDQAREAFF
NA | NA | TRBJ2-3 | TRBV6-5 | TGTGCCAGCAGTTTACTCAGACGCACAGATACGCAGTATTTT | CASSLLRRTDTQYF
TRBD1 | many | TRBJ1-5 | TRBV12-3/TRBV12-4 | TGTGCCAGCAGTTTTGGGACAGTCAATCAGCCCCAGCATTTT | CASSFGTVNQPQHF
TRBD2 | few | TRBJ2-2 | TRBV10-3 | TGTGCCATCATCCGGGACTACCCTCCCGGGGAGCTGTTTTTT | CAIIRDYPPGELFF
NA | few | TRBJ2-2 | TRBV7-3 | TGTGCCAGCAGCCCCCCGGGGGCCGAGGGTACCGGGGAGCTGTTTTTT | CASSPPGAEGTGELFF
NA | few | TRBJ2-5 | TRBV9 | TGTGCCAGCAGCGTAGACGAAGAGACCCAGTACTTC | CASSVDEETQYF
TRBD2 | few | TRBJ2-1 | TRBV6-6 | TGTGCCAGCAGTTCCGGGACTAGTCAAGCTGAGCAGTTCTTC | CASSSGTSQAEQFF
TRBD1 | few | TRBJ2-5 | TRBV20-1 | TGCAGTGCTAGCGTTTACAGGGGACAACAAGAGACCCAGTACTTC | CSASVYRGQQETQYF
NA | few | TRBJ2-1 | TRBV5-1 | TGCGCCAGCGGGTCGGGGGACTCCTACAATGAGCAGTTCTTC | CASGSGDSYNEQFF
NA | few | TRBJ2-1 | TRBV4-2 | TGTGCCAGCAGCCAAGATGGGACTCGCCCCGATGAGCAGTTCTTC | CASSQDGTRPDEQFF
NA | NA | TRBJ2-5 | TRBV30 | TGTGCCTGGAATCGGGGGTTTGAGGAGACCCAGTACTTC | CAWNRGFEETQYF
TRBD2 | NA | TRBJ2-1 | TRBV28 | TGTGCCAGCAGTCGGACTAGTAATGAGCAGTTCTTC | CASSRTSNEQFF
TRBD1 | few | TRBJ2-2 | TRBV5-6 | TGTGCCAGCAGCCTATCGGACAGGGCGTGGACCGGGGAGCTGTTTTTT | CASSLSDRAWTGELFF
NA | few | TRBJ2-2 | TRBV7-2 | TGTGCCAGCAGCCTCCGAAAACAGGGCGGGGAGCTGTTTTTT | CASSLRKQGGELFF
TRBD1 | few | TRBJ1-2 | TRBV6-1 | TGTGCCAGCAGAGGGACAGGGGAGTATGGCTACACCTTC | CASRGTGEYGYTF
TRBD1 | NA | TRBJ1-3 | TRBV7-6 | TGTGCCAGCAGCTGGGACAGTAACGGAAACACCATATATTTT | CASSWDSNGNTIYF
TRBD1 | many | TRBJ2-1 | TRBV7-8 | TGTGCCAGCAGCCTAGACAGGGGGGATTACAATGAGCAGTTCTTC | CASSLDRGDYNEQFF
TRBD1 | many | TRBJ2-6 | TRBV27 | TGTGCCAGCAGTTGGGACAGCCGTGGGGCCAACGTCCTGACTTTC | CASSWDSRGANVLTF
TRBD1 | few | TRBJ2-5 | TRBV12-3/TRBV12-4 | TGTGCCAGCAGTATGACAGGGGCGAAAGAGACCCAGTACTTC | CASSMTGAKETQYF
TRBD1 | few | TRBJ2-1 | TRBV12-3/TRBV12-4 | TGTGCCAGCAGCACAGGGGGCGAAAGCAATGAGCAGTTCTTC | CASSTGGESNEQFF
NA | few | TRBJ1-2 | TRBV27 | TGTGCCAGCAGTTTGACCTACCCCTATAGCTATGGCTACACCTTC | CASSLTYPYSYGYTF
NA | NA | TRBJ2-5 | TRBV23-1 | TGCGCCAGCAGTCACCGTCAAGAGACCCAGTACTTC | CASSHRQETQYF
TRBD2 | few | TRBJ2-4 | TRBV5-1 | TGCGCCAGCAGCTCCTTAGGCGGGAGAAACATTCAGTACTTC | CASSSLGGRNIQYF
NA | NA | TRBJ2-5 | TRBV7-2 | TGTGCCAGCAACCCTTGGGCCTCTACCCAAGAGACCCAGTACTTC | CASNPWASTQETQYF
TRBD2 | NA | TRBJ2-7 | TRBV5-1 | TGCGCCAGCAGAATTAGCGGGACGGAATCCTACGAGCAGTACTTC | CASRISGTESYEQYF
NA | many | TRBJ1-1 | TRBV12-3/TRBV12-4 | TGTGCCAGCAGACACGGGACCCTGGGGACTGAAGCTTTCTTT | CASRHGTLGTEAFF
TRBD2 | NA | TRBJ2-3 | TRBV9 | TGTGCCAGCAGCATCAGGGAGGGAAGCACAGATACGCAGTATTTT | CASSIREGSTDTQYF
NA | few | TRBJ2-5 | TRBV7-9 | TGTGCCAGCAACCGGGACAAAGAGACCCAGTACTTC | CASNRDKETQYF
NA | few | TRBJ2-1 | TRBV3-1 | TGTGCCAGCAGCCAATTATGGGATAATGAGCAGTTCTTC | CASSQLWDNEQFF
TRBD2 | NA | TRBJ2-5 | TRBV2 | TGTGCCAGCAGCCCCCCGACTAGCGGGGGGGCCTTCCAAGAGACCCAGTACTTC | CASSPPTSGGAFQETQYF
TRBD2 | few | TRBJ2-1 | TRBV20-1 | TGCAGTGCTTCGCGGACTAGCGGGCCGGAGAATGAGCAGTTCTTC | CSASRTSGPENEQFF
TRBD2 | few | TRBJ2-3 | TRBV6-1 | TGTGCCAGCAGTGAAGCGCGGCGGGGGGAGATTACTAGCACAGATACGCAGTATTTT | CASSEARRGEITSTDTQYF
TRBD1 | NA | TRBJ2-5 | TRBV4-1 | TGCGCCAGCAGCCTTTGGGACAGAGAGACCCAGTACTTC | CASSLWDRETQYF
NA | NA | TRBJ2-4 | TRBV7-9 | TGTGCCAGCAGCTTACCCCTAAAGAGACAGGGCTCGGGAGACCAAAACATTCAGTACTTC | CASSLPLKRQGSGDQNIQYF
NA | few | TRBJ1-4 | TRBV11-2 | TGTGCCAGCAGCTTAGAGGCAACTAATGAAAAACTGTTTTTT | CASSLEATNEKLFF
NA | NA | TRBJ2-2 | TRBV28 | TGTGCCAGCAGCCCCAACCCCCTGAACACCGGGGAGCTGTTTTTT | CASSPNPLNTGELFF
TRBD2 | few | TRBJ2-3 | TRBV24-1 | TGTGCCACCCTAGCGGGGGCGGGAGATACGCAGTATTTT | CATLAGAGDTQYF
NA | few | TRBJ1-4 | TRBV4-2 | TGTGCCAGCAGCCAAATGGGCCCGGGACGAGGTGAAAAACTGTTTTTT | CASSQMGPGRGEKLFF
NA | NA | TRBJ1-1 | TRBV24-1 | TGTGCCACCAGTGATCGGACATCAGGGCGGACCATGAACACTGAAGCTTTCTTT | CATSDRTSGRTMNTEAFF
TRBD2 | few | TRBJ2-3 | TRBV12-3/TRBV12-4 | TGTGCCAGCAGTTTCAGAGCGGGGGGGTATACGCAGTATTTT | CASSFRAGGYTQYF